Given below is one T cell receptor (beta chain) in context. Its antigen is currently unknown. The data are from a study of cytomegalovirus exposure and HLA in healthy donors. This CDR3 has 17 residues. The germline V gene encodes CDR1 LGHNA and CDR2 YNFKEQ. The V end was cut by 0 bases, the J end by 1 base, with 13 bases between. Overall study findings and caveats: In a later analysis, most CMV-associated TCR beta chains appeared HLA-restricted. Indistinguishable V segments, including TRBV6-2 and TRBV6-3, were excluded.

Use of 60 Vbeta and 13 Jbeta primers characterized the PCR. Here immunoSEQ multiplex PCR was the method, and the copy in TCRdb shows in-frame clones only, minus some. The sample table sets out tens of thousands of clones. The chain uses TRBV4-2 and TRBJ2-4; D may be TRBD1 (6 bases). This TCR derives from a female donor in good health and CMV-seronegative. The sample comprised PBMCs. This CDR3 is CASSQDPTGTAKNIQYF. CDR3 DNA: TGTGCCAGCAGCCAAGACCCAACAGGGACCGCCAAAAACATTCAGTACTTC.